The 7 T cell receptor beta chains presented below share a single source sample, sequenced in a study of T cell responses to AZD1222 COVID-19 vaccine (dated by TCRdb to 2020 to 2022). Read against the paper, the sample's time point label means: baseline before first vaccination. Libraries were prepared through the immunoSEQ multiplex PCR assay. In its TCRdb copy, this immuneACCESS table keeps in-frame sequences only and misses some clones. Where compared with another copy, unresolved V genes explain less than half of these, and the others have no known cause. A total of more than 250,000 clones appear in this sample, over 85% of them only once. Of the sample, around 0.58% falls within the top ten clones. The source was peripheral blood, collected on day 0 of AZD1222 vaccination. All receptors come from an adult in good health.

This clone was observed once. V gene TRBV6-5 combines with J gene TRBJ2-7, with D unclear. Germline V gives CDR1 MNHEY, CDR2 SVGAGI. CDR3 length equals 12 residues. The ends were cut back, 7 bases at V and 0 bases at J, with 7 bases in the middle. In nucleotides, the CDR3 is TGTGCCAGCACTGCCCACTCCTACGAGCAGTACTTC. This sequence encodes CASTAHSYEQYF.

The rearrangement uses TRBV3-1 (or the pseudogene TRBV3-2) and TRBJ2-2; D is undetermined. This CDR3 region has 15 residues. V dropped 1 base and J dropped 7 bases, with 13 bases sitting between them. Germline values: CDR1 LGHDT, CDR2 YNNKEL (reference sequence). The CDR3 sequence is CASSQGAPSGGELFF. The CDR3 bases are TGTGCCAGCAGCCAAGGGGCCCCGTCAGGCGGGGAGCTGTTTTTT.

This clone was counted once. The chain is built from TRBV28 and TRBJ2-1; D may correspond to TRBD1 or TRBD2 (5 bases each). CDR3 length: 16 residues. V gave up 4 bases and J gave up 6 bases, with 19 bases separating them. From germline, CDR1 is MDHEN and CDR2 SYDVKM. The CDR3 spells CASSSSGTTQFNEQFF. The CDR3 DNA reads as TGTGCCAGCAGTTCCTCAGGGACCACACAGTTCAATGAGCAGTTCTTC.

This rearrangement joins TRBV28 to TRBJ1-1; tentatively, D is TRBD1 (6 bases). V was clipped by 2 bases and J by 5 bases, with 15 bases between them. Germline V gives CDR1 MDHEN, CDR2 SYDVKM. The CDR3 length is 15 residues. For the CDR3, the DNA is TGTGCCAGCAGTTTAGAGGGGGGGAGACGGACTGAAGCTTTCTTT. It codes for CASSLEGGRRTEAFF.

CDR3 protein: CASSAALAWADTQYF. The CDR3 nucleotides read TGTGCCAGCAGCGCCGCACTAGCGTGGGCAGATACGCAGTATTTT. This sequence joins TRBV9 and TRBJ2-3; 7 bases are shared with TRBD2. CDR1 SGDLS and CDR2 YYNGEE come from the germline V gene. This CDR3 comprises 15 residues. V lost 3 bases, J lost 4 bases, and 8 bases stayed unmatched. Full variable domain (rest looked up from reference TRBV9 and TRBJ2-3): DSGVTQTPKHLITATGQRVTLRCSPRSGDLSVYWYQQSLDQGLQFLIQYYNGEERAKGNILERFSAQQFPDLHSELNLSSLELGDSALYFCASSAALAWADTQYFGPGTRLTVL.

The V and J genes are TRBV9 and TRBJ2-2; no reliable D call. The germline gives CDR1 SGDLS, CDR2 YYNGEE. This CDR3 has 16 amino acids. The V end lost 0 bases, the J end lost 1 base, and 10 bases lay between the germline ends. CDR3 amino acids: CASSVAHLLNTGELFF. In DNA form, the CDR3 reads TGTGCCAGCAGCGTAGCCCACCTTCTGAACACCGGGGAGCTGTTTTTT.

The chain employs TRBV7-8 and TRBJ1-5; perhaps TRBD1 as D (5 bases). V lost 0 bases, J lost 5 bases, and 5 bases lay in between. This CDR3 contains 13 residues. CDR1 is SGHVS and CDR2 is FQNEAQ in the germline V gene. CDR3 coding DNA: TGTGCCAGCAGCTTAGCAGGGGATCAGCCCCAGCATTTT. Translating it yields CASSLAGDQPQHF.